The entry below describes one T cell receptor beta chain. Its specific antigen is unknown. No quality values exist for individual bases; no much larger clone is one base distant. TCRbeta CDR3 regions were amplified from genomic DNA by means of the immunoSEQ Assay, a bias-controlled multiplex PCR. For the original study's pipeline: The number of nucleated cells in each sample was estimated from the amplification of reference gene primers within the assay. To quantify the absolute abundance of each unique TCRbeta CDR3 rearrangement, sequence reads were collapsed and filtered. For each sample, productive Simpson clonality was calculated as the square root of Simpson's diversity index across productive rearrangements. TCRdb limited this immuneACCESS table to in-frame rearrangements with V and J called. A share of clones is missing; checked studies link under half to unresolved V genes, and the rest is unexplained. V, J and clone size were drawn from that table, and D and trimming were deduced from the DNA. The sample yields almost 70,000 clones; about 91% were counted once. In total, the top ten clones hold 4.5% to 5% of the sample.

The data derive from a study of blood T cell repertoires in COVID-19 (dated by TCRdb to about 2020). Regarding the research as a whole: The collaborator samples originated in the United States, Italy and Spain and spanned the acute and convalescent phases of COVID-19. The samples were drawn from two sources: the first 160 participants of the ongoing ImmuneRACE study, and 950 to 1,500 subjects contributed by 6 global collaborators. The repertoires were made available in a free public database intended to serve as a resource for research on the immune response to SARS-CoV-2. The dataset comprised deeply sampled blood TCRbeta repertoires from subjects exposed to, actively infected with, or recovered from COVID-19. Where HLA class I and class II types were available, the types were taken from metadata supplied by the sample provider, not from assay-based typing. The prospective study material was composed of cDNA or gDNA derived from T cells, B-cell-depleted T cells, or PBMCs. Nearly every sample came with metadata listing a de-identified subject ID, COVID-19 status, age in years and sex.

Summary of the overall study and its limitations: Clinical and demographic metadata were provided uncurated, with the amount varying by source and participant.

After removal of 2 bases from V and 6 bases from J, the junction retains 6 bases not matched to a gene. The germline V gene specifies ENHRY as CDR1 and SYGVKD as CDR2. The cysteine opens and the phenylalanine closes a CDR3 of 16 amino acids. Only the CDR3 DNA is retained, 48 bases long and in frame from the first base. Each collaborating institution followed its own protocols to collect whole blood in K2EDTA tubes. For TCRbeta analysis, collaborator samples were shipped as frozen whole blood, as isolated PBMCs, or as DNA extracted from either sample type. Sample: peripheral blood. The sequence derives from a woman between 45 and 65 years old with active COVID-19. The rearrangement combines TRBV10-3 with TRBJ1-5; 11 nucleotides in the junction match TRBD1. The bases are TGTGCCATCAGTGAGAGCCGGACAGGGGGCGTTCAGCCCCAGCATTTT. The resulting protein is CAISESRTGGVQPQHF.